These 10 T cell receptor beta chains share one sample of origin, sequenced in a study of blood T cell repertoires in COVID-19. Assay used: immunoSEQ multiplex PCR; TCRdb lists only in-frame clones, some missing. Counted here are approximately 380,000 clones, 85% occurring once; the ten biggest clones make up roughly 3.6%. Sample: peripheral blood. The receptors shown here come from a woman aged 18-35 years with acute or convalescent COVID-19.

The sample holds one count of this clone. This sequence joins TRBV4-1 and TRBJ2-5; possible D gene TRBD2, 5 bases. Trimming cost V 0 bases and J 7 bases, with 27 bases left between them. CDR1 is MGHRA, CDR2 YSYEKL, per germline. CDR3 length: 19 residues. CDR3 DNA: TGCGCCAGCAGCCAAGATAAAATTACGGAAGTCGGACCCACTAGGACCCAGTACTTC. Translation: CASSQDKITEVGPTRTQYF.

This sequence joins TRBV19 and TRBJ1-5; TRBD1 matches at 7 bases. The CDR3 is 14 amino acids. The germline CDR1 and CDR2 sequences are LNHDA and SQIVND (reference sequence). With V trimmed by 3 bases and J by 6 bases, 5 bases remained unmatched. The CDR3 sequence: CASSIGAGGQPQHF. CDR3 nucleotides: TGTGCCAGTAGTATCGGGGCAGGGGGTCAGCCCCAGCATTTT.

J is TRBJ1-3 and V is TRBV18, with D perhaps matching TRBD1 (5 bases). V gave up 3 bases and J gave up 4 bases, with 10 bases separating them. This CDR3 comprises 14 residues. CDR1 KGHSH and CDR2 LQKENI come from the germline V gene. The CDR3 sequence is CASSPGGAGNTIYF. CDR3 in DNA: TGTGCCAGCTCACCGGGGGGAGCCGGAAACACCATATATTTT.

The rearrangement links TRBV28 to TRBJ1-3; D unresolved. This CDR3 region has 15 residues. Trimming cost V 4 bases and J 3 bases, with 13 bases left between them. Germline lookup yields CDR1 MDHEN and CDR2 SYDVKM. CDR3 in DNA: TGTGCCAGCAGTTACTACCCAAGTGGTGGAAACACCATATATTTT. Residues: CASSYYPSGGNTIYF.

This clone was recorded a few times. The chain joins TRBV10-3 to TRBJ1-1, with D possibly matching TRBD1 (5 bases). V was cut by 0 bases and J by 6 bases, with 8 bases left in between. Germline V gene data show CDR1 as ENHRY and CDR2 as SYGVKD. The CDR3 covers 13 residues. CDR3 nucleotides: TGTGCCATCAGTGAGTCGACAGACGCTGAAGCTTTCTTT. Its translation is CAISESTDAEAFF.

The DNA of the CDR3 is TGCGCCAGCCGGGGACAGGGCGGAGGAAACACCATATATTTT. Residues: CASRGQGGGNTIYF. The chain combines TRBV4-1 with TRBJ1-3; TRBD1 agrees at 9 bases. Germline lookup yields CDR1 MGHRA and CDR2 YSYEKL. V dropped 8 bases and J dropped 4; count of bases not matched to a gene: 6. The CDR3 extends over 14 amino acids.

This chain links TRBV6-2 or TRBV6-3 with TRBJ1-5, with D perhaps TRBD1 (5 bases). The V and J ends lost 4 bases and 7 bases respectively, with 17 bases between them. The germline V gene encodes CDR1 MNHEY and CDR2 SVGEGT. The CDR3 is 15 residues long. The CDR3 spells CASSLRQPWGQPQHF. The CDR3 bases are TGTGCCAGCAGTTTAAGACAGCCGTGGGGCCAGCCCCAGCATTTT.

The rearrangement joins TRBV3-1 (or the pseudogene TRBV3-2) to TRBJ1-1; TRBD1 matches at 7 bases. The CDR3 is 14 residues long. From germline, CDR1 is LGHDT and CDR2 YNNKEL (reference sequence). V lost 6 bases and J lost 4; bases outside the gene matches: 8. CDR3 sequence: CASRLQGVTTEAFF. The DNA of the CDR3 is TGTGCCAGCAGGTTGCAGGGGGTTACCACTGAAGCTTTCTTT.

The V gene is TRBV19, the J gene TRBJ2-1, with D perhaps TRBD2 (6 bases). In germline, CDR1 is LNHDA, CDR2 SQIVND (reference sequence). The V end was cut by 3 bases, the J end by 9 bases, with 15 bases between. The length of the CDR3 is 14 residues. CDR3 in amino acids: CASSILGGAGEQFF. CDR3 DNA: TGTGCCAGTAGTATTTTGGGAGGAGCAGGTGAGCAGTTCTTC.

In DNA form, the CDR3 reads TGTGCCACCAGCTCATCAACTAGCGGGAGCACAGATACGCAGTATTTT. Protein product: CATSSSTSGSTDTQYF. The chain joins TRBV15 to TRBJ2-3; 9 bases line up with TRBD2. CDR3 length: 16 residues. Germline trimming cut 5 bases from V and 0 bases from J; bases unmatched to any gene: 6. In germline, CDR1 is LNHNV, CDR2 YYDKDF (reference sequence).